This T cell receptor (beta chain) was sequenced in a study of beta chain features in type 1 diabetes. Study summary: All samples together contributed 100 million to 120 million sorted cells for examination. Regarding the study as a whole: Among patients, naive, central memory and Treg TCRB repertoires appeared more similar than among healthy donors.

Reverse transcribing all isolated RNA meant expressed TCRB transcripts were sequenced. The method was immunoSEQ multiplex PCR; TCRdb's version includes in-frame clones alone and lacks a portion of them. The repertoire holds roughly 230,000 clones, with 9.6% as singletons. CDR3 length: 16 residues. Germline loops: CDR1 GTSNPN, CDR2 SVGIG (reference sequence). With 7 bases clipped from V and 0 bases from J, the junction kept 12 bases outside the gene matches. Every participating donor gave one draw, a heparinised blood sample averaging about 100 mL. This clone has more than one count but fewer than ten. Its cognate antigen is unknown.

The sequenced material came from naive CD4+ T cells from blood. The sequence came from a woman aged 18 to 35 in good health. V usage is TRBV30 and J usage is TRBJ1-1, with TRBD1 matching 9 bases. DNA of the CDR3: TGTGCCTCATCCTCCGGGACAGGGTTTGTGAACACTGAAGCTTTCTTT. Translating gives CASSSGTGFVNTEAFF.